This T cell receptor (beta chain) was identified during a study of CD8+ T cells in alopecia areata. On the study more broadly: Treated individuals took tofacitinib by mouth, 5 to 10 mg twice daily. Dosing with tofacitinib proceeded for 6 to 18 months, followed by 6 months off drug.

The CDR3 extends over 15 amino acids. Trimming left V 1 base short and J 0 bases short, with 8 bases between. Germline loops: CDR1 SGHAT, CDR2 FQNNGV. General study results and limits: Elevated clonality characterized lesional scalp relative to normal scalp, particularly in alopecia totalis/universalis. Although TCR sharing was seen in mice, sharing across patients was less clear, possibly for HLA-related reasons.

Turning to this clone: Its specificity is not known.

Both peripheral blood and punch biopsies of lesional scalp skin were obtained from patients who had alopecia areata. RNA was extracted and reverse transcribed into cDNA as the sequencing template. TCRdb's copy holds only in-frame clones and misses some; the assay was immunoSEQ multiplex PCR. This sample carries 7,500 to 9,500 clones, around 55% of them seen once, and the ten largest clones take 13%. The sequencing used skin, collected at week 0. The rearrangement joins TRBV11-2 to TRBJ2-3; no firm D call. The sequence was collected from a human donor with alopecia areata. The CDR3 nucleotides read TGTGCCAGCAGCTTAGGCACGAGTAGCACAGATACGCAGTATTTT. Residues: CASSLGTSSTDTQYF.